This TCR beta chain stems from a study of blood T cell repertoires in COVID-19. Overall study context: The United States, Italy and Spain were the sources of the acute and convalescent COVID-19 samples. Sample material is recorded as cDNA or gDNA derived from T cells, B-cell-depleted T cells, or PBMCs.

This clone came up once. The authors' processing: Amplifying reference gene primers gave estimates of nucleated cell counts. The repertoire was sequenced with immunoSEQ multiplex PCR; TCRdb's copy has only in-frame clones and lacks some. From that table come the V and J calls and clone size; the DNA was used to work out D and trimming. In the table there are about 270,000 clones, 80% to 90% of which are singletons. Participants were aged about 18 to 100 years, lived in under 30 US areas, and enrolled virtually. The V and J ends lost 3 bases and 6 bases respectively, with 23 bases between them. Germline-derived CDR1 and CDR2 are MDHEN and SYDVKM. The CDR3 consists of 17 residues.

The sequenced sample consisted of PBMCs or T cells enriched from blood (not recorded which). The chain has TRBV28 and TRBJ1-1; D is unclear. The clonotype comes from a woman aged 18-35 years who had recovered from COVID-19. As DNA, the CDR3 is TGTGCCAGCAGTTTCCCCTCTATGAGCCGAACAGACCCTGAAGCTTTCTTT. Translated, it gives CASSFPSMSRTDPEAFF. Using reference TRBV28 and TRBJ1-1 for the parts outside the CDR3, the full variable domain is DVKVTQSSRYLVKRTGEKVFLECVQDMDHENMFWYRQDPGLGLRLIYFSYDVKMKEKGDIPEGYSVSREKKERFSLILESASTNQTSMYLCASSFPSMSRTDPEAFFGQGTRLTVV.